The 10 T cell receptor beta chains given below trace back to one sample, sequenced in a study of T cells in Graves' hyperthyroidism and ophthalmopathy. RNA transcripts were the template for amplifying TCR beta CDR3 regions. During a first-round RT-PCR of the TCR CDR3, the HTBI primer set was used. MiXCR, run by TCRdb on the multiplex PCR reads, gives a single entry per CDR3 protein. The table lists around 350,000 distinct CDR3 sequences, roughly 19% of them singletons. The sequenced sample consisted of blood. The receptors originated from a young woman with Graves' hyperthyroidism.

The V call is TRBV6-5, the J call TRBJ2-7, with D possibly being TRBD1 (6 bases). V lost 0 bases and J lost 2, with 11 bases in between. The germline CDR1 and CDR2 sequences are MNHEY and SVGAGI. This CDR3 spans 15 amino acids. DNA of the CDR3: TGTGCCAGCAGTTACTCTTCCAGGGGACCCTACGAGCAGTACTTC. Amino acids: CASSYSSRGPYEQYF.

The V and J genes are TRBV6-4 and TRBJ1-1, with 8 nucleotides matching TRBD1. Germline lookup yields CDR1 MRHNA and CDR2 SNTAGT. The CDR3 is 14 residues long. V was clipped by 10 bases and J by 0 bases; unmatched bases: 7. For the CDR3, the DNA is TGTGCCATACGGACAGGGCCGATGAACACTGAAGCTTTCTTT. Translated: CAIRTGPMNTEAFF.

The chain couples TRBV9 to TRBJ1-2; D is perhaps TRBD1 (6 bases). The CDR3 length is 14 residues. The germline CDR1 and CDR2 sequences are SGDLS and YYNGEE. V lost 0 bases to trimming and J lost 6 bases, with 12 bases between them. CDR3 residues: CASSVGAGANGYTF. CDR3 coding DNA: TGTGCCAGCAGCGTAGGAGCAGGGGCAAATGGCTACACCTTC.

Regarding this clonotype: The junction and the germline gene differ at one end; a read error may be behind it. V usage is TRBV6-5 and J usage is TRBJ1-1, with a possible D match to TRBD1 (5 bases). CDR1 and CDR2 (germline): MNHEY, SVGAGI. CDR3 length equals 17 residues. The CDR3 DNA follows: TGTGCCAGCAGTTACCCGGGGACTAAGGTATCGAACACTGATGCTTTCTTT. Its translation: CASSYPGTKVSNTDAFF.

This clonotype was seen many times. The genes are TRBV12-3 or TRBV12-4 and TRBJ1-1; unclear D gene. Trimming took off 8 bases at V and 4 bases at J, with 11 bases between the two ends. This CDR3 spans 12 amino acids. The CDR3 region is CASQEEITEAFF. Here the CDR3 DNA reads TGTGCCAGCCAGGAAGAGATCACTGAAGCTTTCTTT.

This clonotype was counted at least ten times. The rearrangement joins TRBV28 to TRBJ1-2; 7 bases agree with TRBD1. V shed 2 bases, J shed 8 bases, and the junction held 5 bases outside the gene matches. In germline, CDR1 is MDHEN, CDR2 SYDVKM. The CDR3 is 13 amino acids. The CDR3 region is CASSLLGTVGYTF. CDR3 nucleotide sequence: TGTGCCAGCAGTTTACTCGGGACAGTCGGCTACACCTTC.

This clonotype has at least ten counts. One end of the junction varies from germline; a read error may be responsible. This chain joins TRBV4-1 and TRBJ2-7; unclear D gene. Germline loops: CDR1 MGHRA, CDR2 YSYEKL. The CDR3 runs 15 residues. The DNA for the CDR3 is TGCGCCAGTCGCACTTCAGATTCTTCCTCCTACGGGCAGTACTTC. Protein sequence: CASRTSDSSSYGQYF.

This rearrangement joins TRBV28 to TRBJ2-7, with D maybe TRBD2 (6 bases). CDR1 is MDHEN, CDR2 SYDVKM, per germline. With 5 bases removed from V and 1 base from J, the gap between germline ends came to 15 bases. The CDR3 is made up of 15 amino acids. CDR3 DNA: TGTGCCAGCAGTGCCTGGGACGGGAGTTCCTACGAGCAGTACTTC. This encodes CASSAWDGSSYEQYF.

This clonotype appeared many times. V and J are TRBV29-1 and TRBJ1-2; D possibly corresponds to TRBD1 (5 bases). The CDR3 totals 15 residues. V lost 2 bases to trimming and J lost 3 bases, with 16 bases between them. Germline CDR1 is SQVTM and CDR2 is ANQGSEA. The CDR3 loop reads CSVESQEGSYYGYTF. CDR3 DNA: TGCAGCGTTGAATCCCAAGAGGGGTCTTACTATGGCTACACCTTC. Complete variable domain (other parts from reference TRBV29-1 and TRBJ1-2): SAVISQKPSRDICQRGTSLTIQCQVDSQVTMMFWYRQQPGQSLTLIATANQGSEATYESGFVIDKFPISRPNLTFSTLTVSNMSPEDSSIYLCSVESQEGSYYGYTFGSGTRLTVV.

Ten or more counts support this clonotype. The CDR3 nucleotides read TGTGCCAGCAGAAACGGAGGGCGGGGGGATTGGGAGACCCAGTACTTC. It codes for CASRNGGRGDWETQYF. The V and J genes are TRBV5-6 and TRBJ2-5; TRBD2 agrees at 8 bases. Germline V CDR1 and CDR2: SGHDT, YYEEEE. The ends lost 5 bases at V and 5 bases at J; junction bases unmatched: 14. The CDR3 sequence is 16 residues long.